The source of this T cell receptor beta chain is a study of blood T cells in healthy people across ages. Whole-study context: About one barcoded beta molecule per two T cells was captured by template switching. Whole-study findings and limits: It was held that diversity estimates obtained from one million T cells represented underestimates. More naive CD4+ cells and higher diversity were found in long-lived than in aged donors.

Ten milliliters of peripheral blood were drawn from each donor into EDTA-treated tubes. Through a sample-barcoded 5' primer and a J-beta primer mix, a second PCR was run for roughly 7 to 11 cycles. TCRdb reprocessed the 5' RACE reads with MiXCR, giving one entry per CDR3 protein. The sample holds about 1.5 million distinct CDR3 sequences, roughly 43% seen once. Turning to this clonotype: Its antigen remains unidentified.

CDR1 and CDR2 from the germline V gene are SGHNT and YYREEE (reference sequence). This CDR3 comprises 16 residues. V was shortened by 0 bases and J by 0 bases, with 11 bases between the two germline ends. The rearrangement uses TRBV5-4 and TRBJ2-3, with no clear D. This sequence was found in a woman between 18 and 29 years old in good health. Sequenced: blood. The CDR3 DNA reads as TGTGCCAGCAGCTTGGCGGGCAAATCTAGCACAGATACGCAGTATTTT. Its translation: CASSLAGKSSTDTQYF.